One T cell receptor beta chain is described in this entry. J gave up 9 bases and V 1 base, and 8 bases lay outside the gene matches. The CDR3 runs 14 residues. Germline lookup yields CDR1 LGHNA and CDR2 YNFKEQ. Profiling relied on immunoSEQ multiplex PCR, and the TCRdb table lists in-frame clones only, not all of them. This repertoire shows about 220,000 clones, around 87% found once; its top ten account for about 3%. The sample comes from a study of cytomegalovirus exposure and HLA in healthy donors. What was sequenced was PBMCs. The V call is TRBV4-2, the J call TRBJ2-5; the match to TRBD1 covers 7 bases. The clonotype originates from a young man in good health and CMV-seronegative. CDR3 protein: CASSQGSVQGAQYF. The CDR3 nucleotides are TGTGCCAGCAGCCAAGGATCGGTGCAGGGGGCCCAGTACTTC.